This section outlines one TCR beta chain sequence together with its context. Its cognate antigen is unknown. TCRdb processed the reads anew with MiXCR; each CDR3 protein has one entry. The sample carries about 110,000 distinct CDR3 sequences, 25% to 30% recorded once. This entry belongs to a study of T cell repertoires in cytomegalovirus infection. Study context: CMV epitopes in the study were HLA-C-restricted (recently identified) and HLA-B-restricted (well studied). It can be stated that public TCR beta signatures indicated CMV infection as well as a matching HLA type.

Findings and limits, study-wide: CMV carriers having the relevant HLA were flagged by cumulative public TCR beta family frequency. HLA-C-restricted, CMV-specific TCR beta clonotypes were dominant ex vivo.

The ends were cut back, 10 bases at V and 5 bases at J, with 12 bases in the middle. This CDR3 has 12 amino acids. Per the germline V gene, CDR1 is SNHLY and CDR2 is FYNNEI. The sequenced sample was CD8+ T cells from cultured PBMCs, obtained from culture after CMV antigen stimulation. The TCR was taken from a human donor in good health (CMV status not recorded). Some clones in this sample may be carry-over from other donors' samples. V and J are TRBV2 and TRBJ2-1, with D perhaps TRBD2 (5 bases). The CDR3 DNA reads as TGTGCCAAGGGAGAAGAGGACAATGAGCAGTTCTTC. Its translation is CAKGEEDNEQFF.